This is a list of T cell receptor beta chains from one sample in a study of T cell changes during pregnancy in multiple sclerosis. Using immunoSEQ multiplex PCR, the repertoire was profiled, and TCRdb retains in-frame clones only, with some absent. The repertoire has 95,000 to 100,000 clones, around 92% of them found once; the top ten carry about 2.3%. The sample consisted of peripheral blood, taken after pregnancy. All receptors derive from a female donor in good health, enrolled as a control in a pregnancy study. CDR3s include the opening cysteine and the closing phenylalanine or tryptophan. The D gene is left open where the match is weak. Size is stated for part of the rows, as once, few or many counts, or as a class when the clone is expanded.

NA NA TRBJ1-5 TRBV19 CASSIVRGGYSNQPQHF TGTGCCAGTAGTATAGTGAGAGGAGGCTATAGCAATCAGCCCCAGCATTTT
NA NA TRBJ1-2 TRBV6-5 CASSYGGGYQYGYTF TGTGCCAGCAGTTATGGGGGGGGCTACCAGTATGGCTACACCTTC
NA NA TRBJ2-5 TRBV6-5 CASSTVQGGGETQYF TGTGCCAGCAGTACAGTACAGGGAGGGGGAGAGACCCAGTACTTC
NA NA TRBJ2-1 TRBV18 CASSPPLNEQFF TGTGCCAGCTCACCCCCTCTCAATGAGCAGTTCTTC
NA NA TRBJ1-1 TRBV5-1 CASSLARLEGYTEAFF TGCGCCAGCAGCTTGGCGCGCCTGGAGGGTTACACTGAAGCTTTCTTT
NA once TRBJ2-7 TRBV28 CASSLRDIREQYF TGTGCCAGCAGTTTACGGGACATCCGCGAGCAGTACTTC
TRBD1 NA TRBJ2-5 TRBV7-9 CASSLGQGARTQYF TGTGCCAGCAGCTTAGGACAGGGGGCTCGGACCCAGTACTTC
NA NA TRBJ2-3 TRBV5-4 CASSSVGHSGDF TGTGCCAGCAGCTCAGTGGGACACAGTGGGGATTTT
NA NA TRBJ1-2 TRBV5-4 CASSQGIGGYTF TGTGCCAGCAGTCAGGGGATAGGTGGCTACACCTTC
TRBD1 NA TRBJ2-1 TRBV18 CASSLIGTGIANEQFF TGTGCCAGCTCACTAATCGGGACAGGGATCGCCAATGAGCAGTTCTTC
TRBD2 NA TRBJ2-4 TRBV28 CASSIGGAAPPENIQYF TGTGCCAGCAGTATCGGGGGGGCGGCCCCGCCGGAAAACATTCAGTACTTC
NA NA TRBJ2-1 TRBV10-3 CAISESKLSHEQFF TGTGCCATCAGTGAGTCGAAACTATCCCATGAGCAGTTCTTC
TRBD2 NA TRBJ2-3 TRBV5-6 CASSPGGLNPDTQYF TGTGCCAGCAGCCCGGGGGGGTTAAACCCAGATACGCAGTATTTT
NA NA TRBJ2-5 TRBV5-4 CASSPYQETQYF TGTGCCAGCAGCCCGTACCAAGAGACCCAGTACTTC
NA NA TRBJ1-5 TRBV16 CASSPPSQPQHF TGTGCCAGCAGCCCCCCAAGCCAGCCCCAGCATTTT
TRBD1 NA TRBJ1-5 TRBV7-9 CASSLGAGQGNQPQHF TGTGCCAGCAGCTTAGGTGCAGGACAGGGCAATCAGCCCCAGCATTTT
NA NA TRBJ1-1 TRBV5-1 CASSRDQGSLNTEAFF TGCGCCAGCAGCAGGGATCAGGGGTCCCTAAACACTGAAGCTTTCTTT
TRBD2 NA TRBJ2-1 TRBV10-3 CAIRDSGSSHNEQFF TGTGCCATCAGGGATAGCGGGAGTAGCCACAATGAGCAGTTCTTC
TRBD1 NA TRBJ2-7 TRBV4-2 CASSQDLGRTGSEQYF TGTGCCAGCAGCCAAGATCTTGGCCGGACAGGGTCCGAGCAGTACTTC
NA NA TRBJ2-1 TRBV6-1 CASRPAGRDNEQFF TGTGCCAGCAGACCCGCCGGGAGAGACAATGAGCAGTTCTTC
TRBD2 NA TRBJ2-3 TRBV6-1 CASSEGRGASTDTQYF TGTGCCAGCAGTGAAGGGCGGGGGGCGTCGACAGATACGCAGTATTTT
TRBD2 once TRBJ2-5 TRBV28 CASSYNTAGGQTQYF TGTGCCAGCAGCTACAACACAGCGGGAGGTCAGACCCAGTACTTC
TRBD2 NA TRBJ2-1 TRBV27 CAWGRGAYNEQFF TGTGCCTGGGGGAGGGGAGCCTACAATGAGCAGTTCTTC
TRBD2 NA TRBJ2-7 TRBV7-6 CASSLGPSGNSYEQYF TGTGCCAGCAGCTTAGGGCCTAGCGGGAATTCCTACGAGCAGTACTTC
NA NA TRBJ1-3 TRBV6-5 CASSYTASSGNTIYF TGTGCCAGCAGTTACACCGCGAGCTCTGGAAACACCATATATTTT
NA NA TRBJ2-5 TRBV19 CASTFAGSQETQYF TGTGCCAGTACCTTTGCGGGGTCCCAAGAGACCCAGTACTTC
NA once TRBJ1-2 TRBV5-1 CASSTGGEISGYTF TGCGCCAGCAGCACGGGGGGGGAGATAAGTGGCTACACCTTC
NA once TRBJ2-5 TRBV5-1 CASSTGISAQETQYF TGCGCCAGCAGCACCGGGATTAGCGCACAAGAGACCCAGTACTTC
NA NA TRBJ2-7 TRBV5-1 CASSPNLYSRMMDEQYF TGCGCCAGCAGCCCGAATCTTTACAGCCGTATGATGGACGAGCAGTACTTC
TRBD2 NA TRBJ2-1 TRBV5-5 CASSLGTSALYNEQFF TGTGCCAGCAGCTTGGGCACTAGCGCATTATACAATGAGCAGTTCTTC
NA NA TRBJ1-4 TRBV7-8 CASSLVREPGEKLFF TGTGCCAGCAGCTTAGTTCGGGAGCCAGGTGAAAAACTGTTTTTT
TRBD1 once TRBJ1-1 TRBV19 CASSIGQGVFMNTEAFF TGTGCCAGTAGTATCGGACAGGGAGTTTTTATGAACACTGAAGCTTTCTTT
NA once TRBJ2-7 TRBV29-1 CSVEDRGGYEQYF TGCAGCGTTGAAGATCGTGGAGGGTACGAGCAGTACTTC
NA NA TRBJ1-1 TRBV15 CATNRGYRESTEAFF TGTGCCACCAATCGAGGGTACAGGGAGAGCACTGAAGCTTTCTTT
NA NA TRBJ2-7 TRBV19 CASSMGRGDEQYF TGTGCCAGTAGTATGGGCAGGGGGGACGAGCAGTACTTC
NA NA TRBJ2-1 TRBV28 CASTYGGQYNEQFF TGTGCCAGCACCTACGGTGGTCAATACAATGAGCAGTTCTTC
TRBD2 NA TRBJ2-2 TRBV6-1 CASSGLAGNTNTGELFF TGTGCCAGCAGTGGACTAGCGGGGAATACGAACACCGGGGAGCTGTTTTTT
NA NA TRBJ2-3 TRBV7-8 CASSLERTDTQYF TGTGCCAGCAGCTTAGAACGGACAGATACGCAGTATTTT
NA once TRBJ1-5 TRBV4-2 CASSHRQEGSNQPQHF TGTGCCAGCAGCCATCGTCAGGAGGGTAGCAATCAGCCCCAGCATTTT
NA NA TRBJ2-3 TRBV11-2 CASSLGRASTDTQYF TGTGCCAGCAGCTTAGGGAGGGCAAGCACAGATACGCAGTATTTT
TRBD1 once TRBJ2-7 TRBV2 CASSVAGQGSYEQYF TGTGCCAGCAGTGTCGCAGGACAGGGGTCCTACGAGCAGTACTTC
NA NA TRBJ1-1 TRBV27 CATPLEGKGTEAFF TGTGCCACCCCACTTGAGGGCAAGGGCACTGAAGCTTTCTTT
NA NA TRBJ1-1 TRBV11-2 CASSLDGRQNTEAFF TGTGCCAGCAGCTTAGACGGCAGACAGAACACTGAAGCTTTCTTT
NA NA TRBJ1-4 TRBV30 CAWSVGGIGNEKLFF TGTGCCTGGAGTGTAGGCGGGATTGGGAATGAAAAACTGTTTTTT
TRBD2 once TRBJ2-3 TRBV7-8 CASSLNRGGLDTQYF TGTGCCAGCAGCTTAAATCGGGGGGGCCTAGATACGCAGTATTTT
TRBD2 NA TRBJ2-3 TRBV2 CASSEFGGTSTDTQYF TGTGCCAGCAGTGAATTCGGGGGGACTAGCACAGATACGCAGTATTTT
NA NA TRBJ1-1 TRBV29-1 CSTTGRNTEAFF TGCAGCACGACAGGTCGCAACACTGAAGCTTTCTTT
NA NA TRBJ2-7 TRBV15 CATSRGGGSSYEQYF TGTGCCACCAGCAGAGGGGGAGGAAGCTCCTACGAGCAGTACTTC
NA NA TRBJ2-7 TRBV21-1 CAPRGTGATYEQYF TGTGCCCCGAGGGGAACAGGGGCCACCTACGAGCAGTACTTC
NA few TRBJ1-6 TRBV27 CASRDNSYNSPLHF TGTGCCAGCCGGGACAACTCCTATAATTCACCCCTCCACTTT
TRBD2 NA TRBJ2-1 TRBV18 CASSPITSGTYNEQFF TGTGCCAGCTCGCCGATTACTAGCGGGACCTACAATGAGCAGTTCTTC
TRBD1 NA TRBJ2-7 TRBV19 CASINRDRVFYEQYF TGTGCCAGTATTAACCGGGACAGGGTCTTTTACGAGCAGTACTTC
NA once TRBJ2-7 TRBV11-2 CASSLWSLAGSANRHEQYF TGTGCCAGCAGCTTATGGTCCCTAGCCGGGAGTGCTAATCGCCACGAGCAGTACTTC
TRBD2 NA TRBJ2-7 TRBV6-6 CASRLQAGADYEQYF TGTGCCAGCAGGCTGCAAGCGGGGGCCGACTACGAGCAGTACTTC